The clone carrying this TCR delta chain appeared a few times. TCRdb assigns this DNA the protein of a much larger clone, which departs from its translation at residue 4; this likely reflects a read error, and the protein shown comes from translating the DNA. Gammadelta T cells were flow-sorted from PBMC into Vgamma9/Vdelta2+ and Vdelta2-negative populations for bulk analysis. This specimen belongs to a study of γδ T cells in repeated Plasmodium falciparum infection. Looking at the study overall: Malian children with intense seasonal malaria exposure were compared with matched Australian children.

Both TRG and TRD chains were sequenced from each sorted sample. TCRdb ran CATT on the multiplex PCR reads. The sample includes approximately 60,000 delta-chain clones, over 1.5% seen only once; the top ten take 15%. The V gene's germline CDR1 is GEAIGNYY and CDR2 EKD. The CDR3 loop spans 23 amino acids. The sample comprised gamma-delta T cells from blood. This sequence joins TRDV2 and TRDJ1, with TRDD3 identical over 13 bases. The sequence derives from a pool of human donors (malaria-infected and uninfected, not separated). The CDR3 reads CACGTEFSKLGDTRQTYTDKLIF. The CDR3 nucleotides read TGTGCCTGTGGCACCGAGTTCTCCAAACTGGGGGATACGCGCCAAACGTACACCGATAAACTCATCTTT.